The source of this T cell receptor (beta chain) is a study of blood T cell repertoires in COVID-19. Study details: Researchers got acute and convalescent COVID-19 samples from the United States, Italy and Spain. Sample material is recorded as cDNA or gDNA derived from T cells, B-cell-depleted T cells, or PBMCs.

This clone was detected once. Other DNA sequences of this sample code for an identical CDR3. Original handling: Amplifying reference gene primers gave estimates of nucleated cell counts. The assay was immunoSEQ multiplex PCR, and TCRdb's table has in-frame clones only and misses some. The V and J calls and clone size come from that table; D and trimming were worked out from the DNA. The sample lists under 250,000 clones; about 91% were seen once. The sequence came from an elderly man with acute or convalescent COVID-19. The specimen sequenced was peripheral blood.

The CDR3 DNA is TGTGCCAGCAGTTACGACAGAGACACTGAAGCTTTCTTT. Translating it yields CASSYDRDTEAFF. The rearrangement joins TRBV6-2 or TRBV6-3 to TRBJ1-1; tentatively, D is TRBD1 (5 bases). V shed 2 bases and J shed 3 bases, with 7 bases lying between them. There are 13 residues in the CDR3. Per the germline V gene, CDR1 is MNHEY and CDR2 is SVGEGT.